These T cell receptor beta chains were read from a single sample in a study of T cells in Graves' hyperthyroidism and ophthalmopathy. In TCRdb, the multiplex PCR reads were re-called with MiXCR into one record per CDR3 protein. The table lists roughly 640,000 distinct CDR3 sequences, approximately 15% of them singletons. Sequenced input: blood. The receptors were sampled from a woman aged 40 to 55 with Graves' ophthalmopathy. Both conserved end residues are part of each CDR3. The D gene is left open where the match is weak. Clone size is shown for a subset of rows, as once, few, many or a class of expanded clone.

TRBJ2-3 | many | - | TRBV2 | TGTGCCAGCAGTGTGAGTAATACGCAGTATTTT | CASSVSNTQYF
TRBJ2-3 | - | - | TRBV20-1 | TGCAGTGCTAGACAGGGTTTTAGCACAGATACGCAGTATTTT | CSARQGFSTDTQYF
TRBJ2-1 | many | - | TRBV5-1 | TGCGCCAGCAGCTTGCAAGGACTTACCAATGAGCAGTTCTTC | CASSLQGLTNEQFF
TRBJ2-3 | few | TRBD1 | TRBV5-1 | TGCGCCAGCAGCCCCTGGAGGGGGACAGGGGACACAGATACGCAGTATTTT | CASSPWRGTGDTDTQYF
TRBJ1-5 | many | TRBD1 | TRBV19 | TGTGCCAGTAGTAGCCGACAGGGGGGATTGCAGCCCCAGCATTTT | CASSSRQGGLQPQHF
TRBJ1-5 | few | TRBD1 | TRBV30 | TGTGCCTTCCAAGGTCAGGGGGGAAAGCCCCAGCATTTT | CAFQGQGGKPQHF
TRBJ2-5 | once | TRBD2 | TRBV20-1 | TGCAGTGCTAGAGCCCCTAGCGGGGGGGCGGAGACCCAGTACTTC | CSARAPSGGAETQYF
TRBJ2-3 | - | TRBD2 | TRBV20-1 | TGCAGTGCCCCCGGCCCGCTAGCGGGGGGCCCAGATACGCAGTATTTT | CSAPGPLAGGPDTQYF
TRBJ2-3 | - | - | TRBV12-3/TRBV12-4 | TGTGCCAGCGCCGGGGGTCTCTCCACAGATACGCAGTATTTT | CASAGGLSTDTQYF
TRBJ2-1 | - | - | TRBV7-3 | TGTGCCAGCAGCCAGTCGACCGGGACGGGGTACAATGAGCAGTTCTTC | CASSQSTGTGYNEQFF
TRBJ1-2 | many | - | TRBV18 | TGTGCCAGCTCACCCCGACAGAGCTATGGCTACACCTTC | CASSPRQSYGYTF
TRBJ2-3 | - | - | TRBV10-2 | TGCGCCAGCAGTGAACTATATACGCAGTATTTT | CASSELYTQYF
TRBJ2-2 | few | TRBD2 | TRBV7-8 | TGTGCCAGCAGCCTTCAGACTAGCGGGCGGAACACCGGGGAGCTGTTTTTT | CASSLQTSGRNTGELFF
TRBJ1-2 | - | - | TRBV20-1 | TGCAGTGCTAGAGCCGGCGCGTCATCTAACTATGGCTACACCTTC | CSARAGASSNYGYTF
TRBJ2-5 | few | TRBD1 | TRBV7-9 | TGTGCCAGCAGCCCTAGACAGGGAACCGGTGCCCAGTACTTC | CASSPRQGTGAQYF
TRBJ2-2 | - | TRBD2 | TRBV5-1 | TGCGCCAGCAGCTTGGTTTCGCAGCGGGGGGGCCTGGACACCGGGGAGCTGTTTTTT | CASSLVSQRGGLDTGELFF
TRBJ1-6 | - | TRBD1 | TRBV4-1 | TGCGCCAGCAGCCCGACAGGGATTAATTCACCCCTCCACTTT | CASSPTGINSPLHF
TRBJ1-1 | - | - | TRBV2 | TGTGCCAGCGCCATATCGGGTTTCACTGAAGCTTTCTTT | CASAISGFTEAFF
TRBJ1-5 | many | TRBD1 | TRBV6-1 | TGTGCCAGCAGTCCATCGGACAGGGGAAGCAATCAGCCCCAGCATTTT | CASSPSDRGSNQPQHF
TRBJ2-7 | many | - | TRBV2 | TGTGCCAGCAGAAGACTAGTCTCCTACGAGCAGTACTTC | CASRRLVSYEQYF
TRBJ2-1 | many | - | TRBV18 | TGTGCCAGCTCACCGGGCAGGGAGCACGAGCAGTTCTTC | CASSPGREHEQFF
TRBJ2-3 | many | - | TRBV5-1 | TGCGCCAGCAGGAGGGGGTTGGCAGAAGATACGCAGTATTTT | CASRRGLAEDTQYF
TRBJ2-1 | many | - | TRBV7-9 | TGTGCCAGCCGGTCGGACCCGGAGCAGTTCTTC | CASRSDPEQFF
TRBJ2-4 | few | TRBD1 | TRBV20-1 | TGCAGTGCTAACAAGGGGGCGCAGAACATTCAGTACTTC | CSANKGAQNIQYF
TRBJ2-7 | many | - | TRBV20-1 | TGCAGTGCTAGCAACAGGGACGAGCAGTACTTC | CSASNRDEQYF
TRBJ1-1 | few | - | TRBV2 | TGTGCCAGCAGTCGCGAGAATCGGAACACTGAAGCTTTCTTT | CASSRENRNTEAFF
TRBJ2-5 | few | TRBD2 | TRBV5-8 | TGTGCCAGCAGCTTACGACTCCTCAGCGGGGGCTCTCAAGAGACCCAGTACTTC | CASSLRLLSGGSQETQYF
TRBJ2-5 | - | - | TRBV29-1 | TGCAGCGTGCGACAGGCCCCGGGCGACCAAGAGACCCAGTACTTC | CSVRQAPGDQETQYF
TRBJ1-2 | many | - | TRBV2 | TGTGCCAGCAGTGAAGAAGGAGGAGGCTATGGCTACACCTTC | CASSEEGGGYGYTF
TRBJ1-1 | once | TRBD1 | TRBV2 | TGTGCCAGCAGTCCGGACAGGAGACGGAGCACTGAAGCTTTCTTT | CASSPDRRRSTEAFF
TRBJ1-5 | many | TRBD1 | TRBV28 | TGTGCCAGCAGATCCGGGACAGTGAAGCAGCCCCAGCATTTT | CASRSGTVKQPQHF